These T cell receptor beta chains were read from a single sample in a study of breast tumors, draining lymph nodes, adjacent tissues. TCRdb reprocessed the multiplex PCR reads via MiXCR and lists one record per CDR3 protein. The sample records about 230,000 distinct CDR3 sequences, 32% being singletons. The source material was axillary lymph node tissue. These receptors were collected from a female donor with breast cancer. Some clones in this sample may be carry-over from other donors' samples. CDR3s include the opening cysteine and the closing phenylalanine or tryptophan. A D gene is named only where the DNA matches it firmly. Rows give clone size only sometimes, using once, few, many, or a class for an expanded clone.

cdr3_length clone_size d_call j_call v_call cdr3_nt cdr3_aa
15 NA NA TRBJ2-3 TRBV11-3 TGTGCCAGCAGCTTAGGAGCGAGCACCACAGATACGCAGTATTTT CASSLGASTTDTQYF
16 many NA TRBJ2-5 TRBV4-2 TGTGCCAGCAGCCAAGAGGTAACAAGGGGACAAGAGACCCAGTACTTC CASSQEVTRGQETQYF
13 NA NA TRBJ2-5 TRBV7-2 TGTGCCAGCAGCCCTGGAAGCGGAGAGACCCGGTACTTC CASSPGSGETRYF
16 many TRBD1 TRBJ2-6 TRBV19 TGTGCCAGTAGTACCCAGGGGGCTACTGGGGCCAACGTCCTGACTTTC CASSTQGATGANVLTF
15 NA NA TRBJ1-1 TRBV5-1 TGCGCCAGCAGCGGGGCTGGGGGCGGGAACACTGAAGCTTTCTTT CASSGAGGGNTEAFF
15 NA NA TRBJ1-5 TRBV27 TGTGCCAGCAGTTTACAAGGGCTTAGCAATCAGCCCCAGCATTTT CASSLQGLSNQPQHF
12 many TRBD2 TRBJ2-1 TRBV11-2 TGTGCCAGCAGCCCCGGGACTAGTGGGCAGTTCTTC CASSPGTSGQFF
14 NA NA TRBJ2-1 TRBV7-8 TGTGCCAGCAGCTTAAGGGCAGGCTACAATGGGCAGTTCTTC CASSLRAGYNGQFF
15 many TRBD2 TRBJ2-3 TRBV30 TGTGCCTGGGAACCCGGACTAGCGCCGCGAGGTACGCAGTATTTT CAWEPGLAPRGTQYF
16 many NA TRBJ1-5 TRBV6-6 TGTGCCAGCACTGATCCGAGGACCGTTAGCAATCAGCCCCAGCATTTT CASTDPRTVSNQPQHF
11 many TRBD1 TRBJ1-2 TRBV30 TGTGCCTGGCGGACAGGCCGTGGCTACACCTTC CAWRTGRGYTF
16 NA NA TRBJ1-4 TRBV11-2 TGTGCCAGCAGCTTCCTGACAGGCTCAACTAATGAAAAACTGTTTTTT CASSFLTGSTNEKLFF
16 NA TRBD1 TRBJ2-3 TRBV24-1 TGTGCCACCAGTGACCCCGGGACAGGGCGCACAGATACGCAGTATTTT CATSDPGTGRTDTQYF
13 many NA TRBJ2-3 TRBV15 TGTGCCACCAGCAAGGCCTCCACAGATACGCAGTATTTT CATSKASTDTQYF
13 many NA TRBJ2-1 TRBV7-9 TGTGCCAGCAGCTCCCTGCCGGAGGAGGGGGGGTTCTTC CASSSLPEEGGFF
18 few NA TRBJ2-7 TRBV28 TGTGCCAGCAGTTTATCTCAGCAGGGTTTTTATCGCTCCTACGAGCAGTACTTC CASSLSQQGFYRSYEQYF
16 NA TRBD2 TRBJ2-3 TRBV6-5 TGTGCCAGCAGTCCTAGCGGGAGGGCCTGGGCAGATACGCAGTATTTT CASSPSGRAWADTQYF
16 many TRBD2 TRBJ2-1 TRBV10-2 TGCGCCAGCAGGGATAGCGGGGCCAGCTCCTACAATGAGCAGTTCTTC CASRDSGASSYNEQFF
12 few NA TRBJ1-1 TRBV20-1 TGCAGTGCTAAGCAGCTGAACACTGAAGCTTTCTTT CSAKQLNTEAFF
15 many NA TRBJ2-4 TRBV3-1 TGTGCCAGCAGCCAAGACATCTTAGCCAAAAACATTCAGTACTTC CASSQDILAKNIQYF
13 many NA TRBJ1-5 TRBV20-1 TGCAGTGCTGTCCGGGACATCAATCAGCCCCAGCATTTT CSAVRDINQPQHF
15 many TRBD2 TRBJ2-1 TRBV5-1 TGCGCCAGCAGTCCGAGCGGGAGGGCCATCAATGAGCAGTTCTTC CASSPSGRAINEQFF
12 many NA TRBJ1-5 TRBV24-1 TGTGCCACCAGTCTGAATGGACAGTCCCAGCATTTT CATSLNGQSQHF
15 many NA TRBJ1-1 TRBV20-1 TGCAGTGCTAGAGACCCTATAGGGGGTGTCACTGAAGCTTTCTTT CSARDPIGGVTEAFF
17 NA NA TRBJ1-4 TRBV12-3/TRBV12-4 TGTGCCAGCAGCCTGACTAGCGGGAGGGGACTTAGTGAAAAACTGTTTTTT CASSLTSGRGLSEKLFF
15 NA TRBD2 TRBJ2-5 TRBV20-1 TGCAGTGCTAGAGTCCCTAGCGGGGGAAAAGAGACCCAGTACTTC CSARVPSGGKETQYF